This TCR beta chain derives from a study of blood T cell repertoires in COVID-19 (dated by TCRdb to 2020 to 2021). Broadly, across the study: The collaborator samples originated in the United States, Italy and Spain and spanned the acute and convalescent phases of COVID-19. The material from the prospective study consisted of cDNA or gDNA derived from T cells, B-cell-depleted T cells, or PBMCs. Subjects who had been exposed to COVID-19, were actively infected with it, or had recovered from it provided the deeply sampled blood TCRbeta repertoires that made up the dataset. The repertoires were made available in a free public database intended to serve as a resource for research on the immune response to SARS-CoV-2. Samples came from the ongoing ImmuneRACE study (first 160 participants) plus 1,254 subjects from 6 global collaborators. Sample metadata almost always included a de-identified subject ID, COVID-19 status, age in years and sex. Where available, HLA class I and class II types were taken from metadata supplied by the sample provider and were not determined by assay-based typing.

Collaborating institutions collected whole blood in K2EDTA tubes following their own protocols. For TCRbeta analysis, collaborators shipped samples in one of three forms: frozen whole blood, isolated PBMCs, or DNA extracted from either of those sample types. With regard to this clone: Its antigen remains unidentified. No base quality information exists; no much larger clone differs at one position.

The immunoSEQ Assay, a bias-controlled multiplex PCR, was used to amplify TCRbeta CDR3 regions from genomic DNA. The original pipeline was this. The number of nucleated cells in each sample was estimated by amplification of reference gene primers within the assay. To quantify the absolute abundance of each unique TCRbeta CDR3 rearrangement, sequence reads were collapsed and filtered. Productive Simpson clonality was computed per sample as the square root of Simpson's diversity index over productive rearrangements. Held by TCRdb, this immuneACCESS table contains in-frame sequences only and omits some clones. Under half of the omission traces to an unresolved V gene where checked; the cause of the rest is unknown. D and trimming come from the DNA, and the V and J calls and clone size come from that table. A total of 100,000 to 120,000 clones appear in this sample, 65% to 90% of them only once. In total, the top ten clones hold 16% of the sample.

The investigation overall reported the following: How much clinical and demographic metadata was included differed by source and by participant, and the metadata was provided uncurated.

CDR3 length: 14 amino acids, cysteine to phenylalanine. Left in the record is the CDR3 DNA by itself, 42 bases read in frame from the first base. Compared with germline, V lacks 6 bases and J lacks 7 bases; bases without a gene match: 7. CDR1 and CDR2 are drawn from the germline V gene: MNHEY, SVGAGI. The sequence came from a woman in her sixties with acute or convalescent COVID-19. The V gene is TRBV6-5 and the J gene is TRBJ1-2; 11 of the junction bases match TRBD1. Specimen: peripheral blood. The DNA sequence is TGTGCCAGCAGCTCCGGACAGGGGGCGCTTGGCTACACCTTC. The resulting protein is CASSSGQGALGYTF.